These 18 T cell receptor beta chains came from one sample sequenced in a study of cytomegalovirus exposure and HLA in healthy donors. The PCR had 60 Vbeta and 13 Jbeta primers. Clones were sequenced by immunoSEQ multiplex PCR, and TCRdb holds only the in-frame ones, with some missing. The data contain 160,000 or so clones, roughly 83% of them singletons. Sequencing was performed on PBMCs. All receptors come from a man younger than 45 in good health and CMV-seronegative.

This sequence joins TRBV6-1 and TRBJ2-3; 8 positions match TRBD2. The CDR3 covers 15 residues. Germline V gene sequence: CDR1 MNHNS, CDR2 SASEGT. V lost 4 bases to trimming and J lost 2 bases; unmatched junction nucleotides: 5. Here the CDR3 DNA reads TGTGCCAGCAGTGGGCGGGGGGATGACACAGATACGCAGTATTTT. The encoded protein is CASSGRGDDTDTQYF.

This chain links TRBV6-6 with TRBJ2-1, with 14 bases fitting TRBD2. CDR3 length: 16 amino acids. The germline gives CDR1 MNHNY, CDR2 SVGAGI (reference sequence). J gave up 3 bases and V 6 bases, and 4 bases lay outside the gene matches. For the CDR3, the DNA is TGTGCCAGCAGACGGACTAGCGGGGGGATCTACAATGAGCAGTTCTTC. Translating gives CASRRTSGGIYNEQFF.

In its sample, this clone was seen a few times. This chain connects TRBV9 to TRBJ1-2; no firm D call. Trimming cost V 2 bases and J 5 bases, with 7 bases left between them. The CDR3 has 12 amino acids. Looked up from germline, CDR1 is SGDLS and CDR2 is YYNGEE. In nucleotides, the CDR3 is TGTGCCAGCAGCGTGGGAGGATATGGCTACACCTTC. Protein: CASSVGGYGYTF.

The chain carries TRBV28 and TRBJ1-2; TRBD1 matches at 7 bases. V shed 3 bases and J 7 bases; nucleotides not matched to a gene: 8. The CDR3 is 14 residues long. Germline CDR1 reads MDHEN; CDR2 reads SYDVKM. The CDR3 nucleotides read TGTGCCAGCAGTTTTGGTAGGGGGCTGGGTGGCTACACCTTC. Translation: CASSFGRGLGGYTF.

This chain connects TRBV6-5 to TRBJ2-7, with no clear D. V gave up 10 bases and J gave up 0 bases, with 10 bases separating them. Germline CDR1 reads MNHEY; CDR2 reads SVGAGI. The CDR3 is made up of 12 amino acids. CDR3 sequence reads: CATLGFSYEQYF. In nucleotides, the CDR3 is TGTGCCACCCTAGGCTTCTCCTACGAGCAGTACTTC.

V is TRBV11-3 and J is TRBJ2-3; no clear D. The CDR3 extends over 14 amino acids. Trimming removed 2 bases from V and 1 base from J, with 7 bases in between. Per germline, CDR1 SGHNT and CDR2 YENEEA. The CDR3: CASSLLVGTDTQYF. The CDR3 nucleotides read TGTGCCAGCAGCTTACTCGTCGGCACAGATACGCAGTATTTT.

This chain's CDR3 is CASSDSGTGSYNEQFF. In nucleotides, the CDR3 is TGTGCCAGCAGTGACTCAGGGACAGGGTCCTACAATGAGCAGTTCTTC. The rearrangement joins TRBV6-4 to TRBJ2-1, with TRBD1 identical over 9 bases. V lost 0 bases, J lost 1 base, and 1 base stayed unmatched. The CDR3 spans 16 residues. Germline V gene lookup returns CDR1 MRHNA and CDR2 SNTAGT.

This clone appeared a single time. V is TRBV19 and J is TRBJ2-7; D might be TRBD1 (6 bases). Germline loops: CDR1 LNHDA, CDR2 SQIVND (reference sequence). Trimming shortened V by 8 bases and J by 1 base, and 15 bases separated the two germline ends. The CDR3 covers 14 residues. Here the CDR3 DNA reads TGTGCCAGTTCCAACGCCGGGACATCCTACGAGCAGTACTTC. It translates to CASSNAGTSYEQYF.

To note about this clone: Distinct nucleotide sequences in the sample also encode this CDR3. The gene calls are TRBV5-1 and TRBJ2-7, with 9 bases fitting TRBD1. Per the germline V gene, CDR1 is SGHRS and CDR2 is YFSETQ. The CDR3 contains 14 residues. The V segment lost 4 bases and the J segment 2 bases; nucleotides outside the gene matches: 4. CDR3 loop: CASSPGQGAYEQYF. The CDR3 DNA reads TGCGCCAGCAGCCCGGGACAGGGCGCCTACGAGCAGTACTTC.

This rearrangement joins TRBV19 to TRBJ2-5, with 7 bases fitting TRBD1. The CDR3 length is 16 residues. V dropped 2 bases and J dropped 7; count of bases not matched to a gene: 13. The germline V gene encodes CDR1 LNHDA and CDR2 SQIVND (reference sequence). CDR3 coding DNA: TGTGCCAGTAGTATAAAAACAGGGGCGATGGTCGGGACCCAGTACTTC. It specifies CASSIKTGAMVGTQYF.

V gene TRBV5-6 combines with J gene TRBJ1-5, with a weak D call TRBD1 (5 bases). Germline CDR1 and CDR2: SGHDT and YYEEEE. The CDR3 is made up of 14 amino acids. V lost 0 bases and J lost 6, with 10 bases in between. CDR3 nucleotide sequence: TGTGCCAGCAGCTTGGGTCAGGGTCTTCAGCCCCAGCATTTT. Protein product: CASSLGQGLQPQHF.

V usage is TRBV27 and J usage is TRBJ1-2; 11 bases agree with TRBD1. This CDR3 is built from 16 residues. V lost 3 bases and J lost 7; bases outside the gene matches: 10. Germline V gene lookup returns CDR1 MNHEY and CDR2 SMNVEV (reference sequence). The DNA for the CDR3 is TGTGCCAGCAGTTTCTCTTCCGGGACAGGGGGAGTTGGCTACACCTTC. Its translation: CASSFSSGTGGVGYTF.

The chain carries TRBV27 and TRBJ2-2; D gene ambiguous. V shed 2 bases and J shed 6 bases, with 7 bases lying between them. This CDR3 contains 13 residues. CDR1 is MNHEY, CDR2 SMNVEV, per germline (reference sequence). CDR3 DNA: TGTGCCAGCAGTTTACCAGTCCCCGGGGAGCTGTTTTTT. It specifies CASSLPVPGELFF.

The J gene is TRBJ2-3, the V gene TRBV7-9; 9 bases line up with TRBD1. V shed 5 bases, J shed 4 bases, and the junction held 4 bases outside the gene matches. This CDR3 spans 14 amino acids. Per germline, CDR1 SEHNR and CDR2 FQNEAQ (reference sequence). The chain's CDR3 is CASSRDRVADTQYF. The CDR3 bases are TGTGCCAGCAGCCGGGACAGGGTCGCAGATACGCAGTATTTT.

This clone was counted only a few times. This sequence joins TRBV6-6 and TRBJ1-5; 9 nucleotides match TRBD1. The CDR3 runs 15 residues. CDR1 is MNHNY, CDR2 SVGAGI, per germline (reference sequence). The trim removed 7 bases at V and 4 bases at J, leaving 8 bases unmatched. The CDR3 bases are TGTGCCAGCAAGGGGGGACAGGGCACTAATCAGCCCCAGCATTTT. Protein product: CASKGGQGTNQPQHF.

A remark on this clone: Other DNA sequences in the sample encode the same CDR3. CDR3 region: CASSVVGGTDTQYF. The DNA for the CDR3 is TGTGCCAGCAGCGTAGTGGGGGGAACAGATACGCAGTATTTT. The chain joins TRBV9 to TRBJ2-3; maybe TRBD2 (6 bases). The V and J ends lost 0 bases and 3 bases respectively, with 8 bases between them. CDR1 and CDR2 from the germline V gene are SGDLS and YYNGEE. This CDR3 region has 14 residues. The variable domain in full, with the rest retrieved from reference TRBV9 and TRBJ2-3, is DSGVTQTPKHLITATGQRVTLRCSPRSGDLSVYWYQQSLDQGLQFLIQYYNGEERAKGNILERFSAQQFPDLHSELNLSSLELGDSALYFCASSVVGGTDTQYFGPGTRLTVL.

This chain joins TRBV27 and TRBJ1-5, with D possibly TRBD1 on 6 matching bases. The CDR3 sequence is 17 residues long. V was pared by 6 bases and J by 0 bases, with 18 bases between. Germline assignment: CDR1 MNHEY and CDR2 SMNVEV (reference sequence). In DNA form, the CDR3 reads TGTGCCAGCAGCCCGAACGGACAGTTGTATAGCAATCAGCCCCAGCATTTT. Translating gives CASSPNGQLYSNQPQHF.

The chain joins TRBV30 to TRBJ2-5; perhaps TRBD2 as D (5 bases). The J call may be in error: the DNA end matches TRBJ2-7 better. The germline CDR1 and CDR2 sequences are GTSNPN and SVGIG (reference sequence). The CDR3 sequence is 15 residues long. The CDR3 loop reads CAWSPPGKSSYEQYF. CDR3 nucleotides: TGTGCCTGGAGCCCCCCGGGGAAGAGCTCCTACGAGCAGTACTTC.